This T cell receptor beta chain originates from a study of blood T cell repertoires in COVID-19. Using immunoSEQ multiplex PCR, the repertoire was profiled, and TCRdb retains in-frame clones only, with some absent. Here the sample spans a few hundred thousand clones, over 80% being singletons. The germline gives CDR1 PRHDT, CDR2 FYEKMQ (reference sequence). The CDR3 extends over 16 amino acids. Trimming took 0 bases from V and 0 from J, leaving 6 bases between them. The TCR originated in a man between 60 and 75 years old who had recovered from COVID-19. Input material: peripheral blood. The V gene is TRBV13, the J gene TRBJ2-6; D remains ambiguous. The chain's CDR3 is CASSLGSLSGANVLTF. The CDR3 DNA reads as TGTGCCAGCAGCTTAGGCTCTCTCTCTGGGGCCAACGTCCTGACTTTC.